These 18 T cell receptor beta chains share one sample of origin, sequenced in a study of blood T cell repertoires in COVID-19. Assay used: immunoSEQ multiplex PCR; TCRdb lists only in-frame clones, some missing. The repertoire holds 95,000 or so clones, with around 85% as singletons. Sequencing used peripheral blood. Receptors originate from a man at least 80 years old with active or convalescent COVID-19.

CDR3 protein: CASSIWTSHDITDTQYF. CDR3 sequence (DNA): TGTGCCAGCAGCATCTGGACTAGCCATGATATCACAGATACGCAGTATTTT. V usage is TRBV5-5 and J usage is TRBJ2-3; 8 nucleotides agree with TRBD2. V trimming: 4 bases; J trimming: 2 bases; junction bases outside the gene matches: 12. Germline values: CDR1 SGHKS, CDR2 YYEKEE (reference sequence). This CDR3 spans 17 amino acids.

The chain links TRBV7-9 to TRBJ1-1; no definite D call. V lost 6 bases and J 10 bases, leaving 18 bases between the germline ends. CDR3 length equals 13 residues. CDR1 and CDR2 (germline): SEHNR, FQNEAQ (reference sequence). This chain's CDR3 is CASSQALGRSAFF. The CDR3 coding sequence is TGTGCCAGCAGTCAGGCCCTTGGGAGGTCAGCTTTCTTT. Looking up the rest from reference TRBV7-9 and TRBJ1-1 gives the full variable domain: DTGVSQNPRHKITKRGQNVTFRCDPISEHNRLYWYRQTLGQGPEFLTYFQNEAQLEKSRLLSDRFSAERPKGSFSTLEIQRTEQGDSAMYLCASSQALGRSAFFGQGTRLTVV.

This chain links TRBV6-6 with TRBJ1-3, with TRBD1 as a possible D gene (6 bases). The CDR3 is 15 amino acids. The germline V and J ends were trimmed by 0 bases and 3 bases, with 9 bases remaining between them. Germline V CDR1 and CDR2: MNHNY, SVGAGI (reference sequence). CDR3 sequence reads: CASSYSRGGGNTIYF. CDR3 nucleotides: TGTGCCAGCAGTTACTCTAGGGGGGGTGGAAACACCATATATTTT.

The gene calls are TRBV4-3 and TRBJ1-1; 7 nucleotides line up with TRBD1. V lost 4 bases to trimming and J lost 1 base; unmatched junction nucleotides: 6. The CDR3 totals 15 residues. CDR1 and CDR2 from the germline V gene are LGHNA and YSLEER. The CDR3 region is CASSLRQGWNTEAFF. The CDR3 nucleotides read TGCGCCAGCAGCCTACGACAGGGATGGAACACTGAAGCTTTCTTT.

CDR3 region: CASSLPGTGQYGYTF. The CDR3 DNA reads as TGTGCCAGCAGTTTACCGGGCACAGGGCAATATGGCTACACCTTC. The V call is TRBV27, the J call TRBJ1-2; possible D gene TRBD1, 6 bases. This CDR3 comprises 15 residues. With 2 bases removed from V and 5 bases from J, the gap between germline ends came to 15 bases. The germline V gene encodes CDR1 MNHEY and CDR2 SMNVEV (reference sequence).

The rearrangement links TRBV6-1 to TRBJ1-5; possible D gene TRBD1, 5 bases. This CDR3 contains 14 residues. V was clipped by 1 base and J by 10 bases, with 14 bases between them. Germline V CDR1 and CDR2: MNHNS, SASEGT. In nucleotides, the CDR3 is TGTGCCAGCAGTGAAGAGGTCCTCGGGGGACCCCAGCATTTT. This codes for CASSEEVLGGPQHF.

Comments on this clone: At the DNA level, this CDR3 is encoded by other sequences in the same sample as well. The genes are TRBV6-4 and TRBJ1-1; the match to TRBD1 covers 7 bases. The CDR3 extends over 14 amino acids. V shed 3 bases and J 4 bases; nucleotides not matched to a gene: 5. Per germline, CDR1 MRHNA and CDR2 SNTAGT. Written as DNA, the CDR3 is TGTGCCAGCAGTGAGAGAGGGGGCGGCACTGAAGCTTTCTTT. Translated, it gives CASSERGGGTEAFF.

This sequence joins TRBV18 and TRBJ1-4, with 10 bases matching TRBD1. Unmatched junction bases numbered 8, after V lost 3 bases and J lost 7 bases. CDR3 length: 16 residues. In germline, CDR1 is KGHSH, CDR2 LQKENI. The CDR3 sequence: CASSPSTGGRSEKLFF. The CDR3 nucleotides read TGTGCCAGCTCACCTTCGACAGGGGGCAGAAGTGAAAAACTGTTTTTT.

The rearrangement joins TRBV15 to TRBJ2-1; the match to TRBD2 covers 9 bases. The V segment lost 7 bases and the J segment 0 bases; nucleotides outside the gene matches: 16. The germline V gene encodes CDR1 LNHNV and CDR2 YYDKDF (reference sequence). This CDR3 is built from 19 residues. In DNA, the CDR3 is TGTGCCACCACCCCCCGGGGTAGCGGGGGCCCTGGCTCCTACAATGAGCAGTTCTTC. Protein: CATTPRGSGGPGSYNEQFF.

V gene TRBV7-2 combines with J gene TRBJ1-1; weak D call: TRBD1 (6 bases). The CDR3 runs 14 residues. V was cut by 8 bases and J by 0 bases, with 13 bases left in between. Germline CDR1 SGHTA, CDR2 FQGNSA. CDR3 nucleotides: TGTGCCAGCTCTAAGGGGGATTTGAACACTGAAGCTTTCTTT. This gives the protein CASSKGDLNTEAFF.

This rearrangement joins TRBV29-1 to TRBJ2-6, with D hard to call. The ends were cut back, 1 base at V and 0 bases at J, with 4 bases in the middle. There are 14 residues in the CDR3. The germline CDR1 and CDR2 sequences are SQVTM and ANQGSEA. In nucleotides, the CDR3 is TGCAGCGTTGAAGGACACTCTGGGGCCAACGTCCTGACTTTC. Its protein product is CSVEGHSGANVLTF.

This clone was detected only a few times. J is TRBJ2-1 and V is TRBV6-6; D may be TRBD2 (9 bases). The CDR3 has 14 residues. The germline gives CDR1 MNHNY, CDR2 SVGAGI (reference sequence). V shed 5 bases and J shed 6 bases, with 14 bases lying between them. Written as DNA, the CDR3 is TGTGCCAGCAGTAGCGGGGGGACAGGCAATGAGCAGTTCTTC. It is translated as CASSSGGTGNEQFF.

This clone has a handful of counts. The chain employs TRBV19 and TRBJ1-2; no reliable D call. V was cut by 5 bases and J by 4 bases, with 8 bases left in between. The CDR3 consists of 12 residues. Germline lookup yields CDR1 LNHDA and CDR2 SQIVND (reference sequence). In DNA form, the CDR3 reads TGTGCCAGTAGTTCCACAGTCTATGGCTACACCTTC. It encodes CASSSTVYGYTF.

This chain connects TRBV3-1 (or the pseudogene TRBV3-2) to TRBJ2-7; 7 nucleotides align to TRBD2. After removal of 1 base from V and 4 bases from J, the junction contained 7 bases not matched to a gene. Germline V lookup: CDR1 LGHDT, CDR2 YNNKEL (reference sequence). The CDR3 is 15 residues long. The CDR3 reads CASSQGPSGGYEQYF. DNA for the CDR3: TGTGCCAGCAGCCAAGGACCCTCGGGGGGATACGAGCAGTACTTC.

As concerns this clone: The same CDR3 arises from other DNA sequences in this sample as well. J is TRBJ1-2 and V is TRBV5-6, with unresolved D. This CDR3 contains 13 residues. Trimming pared 0 bases from V and 2 bases from J, leaving 5 bases between. Germline assignment: CDR1 SGHDT and CDR2 YYEEEE. The CDR3 DNA reads TGTGCCAGCAGCTTGGGACAAAACTATGGCTACACCTTC. It yields the protein CASSLGQNYGYTF.

The V call is TRBV11-2, the J call TRBJ2-1; D not resolved. CDR1 and CDR2 from the germline V gene are SGHAT and FQNNGV. CDR3 size: 11 residues. The ends were cut back, 5 bases at V and 10 bases at J, with 9 bases in the middle. In nucleotides, the CDR3 is TGTGCCAGCAGCACAAGTATAGAGCAGTTCTTC. Translating it yields CASSTSIEQFF.

The CDR3 sequence is CASTPLGATYNEQFF. The CDR3 nucleotides are TGTGCCAGTACCCCCTTGGGGGCCACCTACAATGAGCAGTTCTTC. This chain joins TRBV19 and TRBJ2-1; TRBD1 might be the D (6 bases). Trimming took off 7 bases at V and 2 bases at J, with 15 bases between the two ends. Per germline, CDR1 LNHDA and CDR2 SQIVND (reference sequence). The CDR3 consists of 15 residues.

The V and J genes are TRBV18 and TRBJ2-3; D possibly corresponds to TRBD2 (5 bases). The CDR3 is 13 residues long. V was pared by 6 bases and J by 3 bases, with 10 bases between. Per the germline V gene, CDR1 is KGHSH and CDR2 is LQKENI. The CDR3 DNA follows: TGTGCCAGCTCCCGCGCGGGTACAGATACGCAGTATTTT. It specifies CASSRAGTDTQYF.